This T cell receptor beta chain was obtained from a study of Graves' ophthalmopathy and Graves' hyperthyroidism. The table lists this clonotype with many counts. Germline-derived CDR1 and CDR2 are MNHEY and SVGEGT. This CDR3 contains 16 residues. V gave up 6 bases and J gave up 2 bases; unmatched junction bases: 11. From RNA, the CDR3 regions of TCR beta chains were amplified and sequenced. Second-round multiplex PCR came after a first-round RT-PCR that employed HTBI primers. One entry per CDR3 protein results from TCRdb running MiXCR on the multiplex PCR reads. The sample yields roughly 400,000 distinct CDR3 sequences, around 20% seen once.

The sequence came from a woman between 18 and 29 years old with Graves' ophthalmopathy. Sequencing used peripheral blood. The rearrangement uses TRBV6-2 or TRBV6-3 and TRBJ2-7; 9 positions match TRBD2. CDR3 sequence reads: CASSQYQAGGPYEQYF. The CDR3 bases are TGTGCCAGCAGCCAGTACCAAGCGGGGGGTCCCTACGAGCAGTACTTC.